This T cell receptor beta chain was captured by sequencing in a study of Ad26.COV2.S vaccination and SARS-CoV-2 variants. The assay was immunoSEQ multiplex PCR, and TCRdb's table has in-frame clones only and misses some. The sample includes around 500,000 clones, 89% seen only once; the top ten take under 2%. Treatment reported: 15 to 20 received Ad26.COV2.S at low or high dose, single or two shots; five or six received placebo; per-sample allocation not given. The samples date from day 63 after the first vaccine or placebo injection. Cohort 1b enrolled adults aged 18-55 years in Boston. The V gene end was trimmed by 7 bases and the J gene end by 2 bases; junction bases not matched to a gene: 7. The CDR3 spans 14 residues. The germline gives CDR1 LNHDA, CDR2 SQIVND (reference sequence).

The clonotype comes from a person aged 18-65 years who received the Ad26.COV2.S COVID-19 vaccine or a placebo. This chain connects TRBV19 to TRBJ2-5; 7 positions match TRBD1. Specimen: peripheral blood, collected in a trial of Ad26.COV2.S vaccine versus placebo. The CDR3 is CASTADRTQETQYF. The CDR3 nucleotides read TGTGCCAGTACCGCGGACAGGACTCAAGAGACCCAGTACTTC.